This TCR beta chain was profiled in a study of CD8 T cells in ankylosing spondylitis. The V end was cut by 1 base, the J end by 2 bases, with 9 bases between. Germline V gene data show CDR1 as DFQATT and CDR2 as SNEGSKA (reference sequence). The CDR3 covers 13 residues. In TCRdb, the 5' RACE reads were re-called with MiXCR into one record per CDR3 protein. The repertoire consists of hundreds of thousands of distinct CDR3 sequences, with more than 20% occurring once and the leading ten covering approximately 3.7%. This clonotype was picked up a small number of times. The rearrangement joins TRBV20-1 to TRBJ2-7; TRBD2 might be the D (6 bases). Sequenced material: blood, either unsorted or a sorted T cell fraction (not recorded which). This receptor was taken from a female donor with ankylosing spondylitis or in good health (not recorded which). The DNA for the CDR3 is TGCAGTGCTAGAGTGGTAGCGGCCTACGAGCAGTACTTC. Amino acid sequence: CSARVVAAYEQYF.